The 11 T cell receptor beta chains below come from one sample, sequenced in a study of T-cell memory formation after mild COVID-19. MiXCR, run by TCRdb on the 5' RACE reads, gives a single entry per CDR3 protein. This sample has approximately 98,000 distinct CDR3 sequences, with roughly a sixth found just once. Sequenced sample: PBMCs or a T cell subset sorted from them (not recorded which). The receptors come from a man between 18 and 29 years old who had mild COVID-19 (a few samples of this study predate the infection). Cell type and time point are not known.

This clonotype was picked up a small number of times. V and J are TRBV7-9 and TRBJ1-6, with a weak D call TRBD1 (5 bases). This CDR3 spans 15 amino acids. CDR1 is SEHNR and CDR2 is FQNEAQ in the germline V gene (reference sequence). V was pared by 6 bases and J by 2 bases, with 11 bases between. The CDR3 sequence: CASRRDGAYNSPLHF. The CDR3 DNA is TGTGCCAGCAGGCGGGACGGTGCCTATAATTCACCCCTCCACTTT.

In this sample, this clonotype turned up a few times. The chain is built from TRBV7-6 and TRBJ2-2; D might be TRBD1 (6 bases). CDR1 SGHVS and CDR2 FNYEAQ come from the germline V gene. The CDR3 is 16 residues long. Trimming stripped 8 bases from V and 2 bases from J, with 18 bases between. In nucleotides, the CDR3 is TGTGCCAGCGGACTCCCCCCGGGACAAAACACCGGGGAGCTGTTTTTT. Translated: CASGLPPGQNTGELFF. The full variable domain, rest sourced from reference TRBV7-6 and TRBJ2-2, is GAGVSQSPRYKVTKRGQDVALRCDPISGHVSLYWYRQALGQGPEFLTYFNYEAQQDKSGLPNDRFSAERPEGSISTLTIQRTEQRDSAMYRCASGLPPGQNTGELFFGEGSRLTVL.

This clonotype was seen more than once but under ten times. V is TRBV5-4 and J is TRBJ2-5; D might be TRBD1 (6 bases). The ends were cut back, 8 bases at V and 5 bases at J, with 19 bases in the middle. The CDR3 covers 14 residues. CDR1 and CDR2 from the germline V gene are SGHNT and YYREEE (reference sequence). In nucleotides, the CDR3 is TGTGCCAGTCAAACCCGGACAGAGGATGAGACCCAGTACTTC. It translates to CASQTRTEDETQYF.

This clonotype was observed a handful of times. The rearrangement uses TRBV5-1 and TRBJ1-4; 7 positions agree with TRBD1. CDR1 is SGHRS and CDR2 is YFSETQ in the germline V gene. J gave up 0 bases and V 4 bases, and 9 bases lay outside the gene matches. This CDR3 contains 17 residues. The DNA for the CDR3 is TGCGCCAGCAGCGCGTCGACAGGGATGACAACTAATGAAAAACTGTTTTTT. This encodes CASSASTGMTTNEKLFF. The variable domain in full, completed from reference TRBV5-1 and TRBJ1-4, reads KAGVTQTPRYLIKTRGQQVTLSCSPISGHRSVSWYQQTPGQGLQFLFEYFSETQRNKGNFPGRFSGRQFSNSRSEMNVSTLELGDSALYLCASSASTGMTTNEKLFFGSGTQLSVL.

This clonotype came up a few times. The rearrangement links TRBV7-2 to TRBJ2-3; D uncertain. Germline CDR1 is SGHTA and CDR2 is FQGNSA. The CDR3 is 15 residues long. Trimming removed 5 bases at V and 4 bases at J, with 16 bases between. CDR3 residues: CASSPPIQRADTQYF. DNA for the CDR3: TGTGCCAGCAGCCCACCCATCCAGAGAGCAGATACGCAGTATTTT.

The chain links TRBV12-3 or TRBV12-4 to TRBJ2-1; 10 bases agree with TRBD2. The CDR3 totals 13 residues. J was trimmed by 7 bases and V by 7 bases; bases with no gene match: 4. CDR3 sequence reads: CASTPTSGNEQFF. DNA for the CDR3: TGTGCCAGCACCCCGACTAGCGGGAATGAGCAGTTCTTC.

DNA of the CDR3: TGTGCCAGCAGTGACTCGGGGGCGGGTGGAAACACCATATATTTT. It translates to CASSDSGAGGNTIYF. The V and J genes are TRBV2 and TRBJ1-3; TRBD1 might be the D (6 bases). V was shortened by 3 bases and J by 3 bases, with 12 bases between the two germline ends. Germline-derived CDR1 and CDR2 are SNHLY and FYNNEI. The CDR3 spans 15 residues.

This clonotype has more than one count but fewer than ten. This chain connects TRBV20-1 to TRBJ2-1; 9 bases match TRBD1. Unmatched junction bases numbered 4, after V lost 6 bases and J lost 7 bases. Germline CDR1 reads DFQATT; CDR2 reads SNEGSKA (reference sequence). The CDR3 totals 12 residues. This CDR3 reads CSAAGQGNEQFF. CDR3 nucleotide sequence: TGCAGTGCCGCGGGACAGGGAAATGAGCAGTTCTTC.

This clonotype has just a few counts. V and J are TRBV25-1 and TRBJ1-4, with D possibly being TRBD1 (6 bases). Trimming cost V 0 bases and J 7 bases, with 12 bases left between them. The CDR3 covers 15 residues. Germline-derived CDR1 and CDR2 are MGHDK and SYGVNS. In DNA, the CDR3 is TGTGCCAGCAGTGAATATGGGGGGGGCCGTGAAAAACTGTTTTTT. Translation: CASSEYGGGREKLFF.

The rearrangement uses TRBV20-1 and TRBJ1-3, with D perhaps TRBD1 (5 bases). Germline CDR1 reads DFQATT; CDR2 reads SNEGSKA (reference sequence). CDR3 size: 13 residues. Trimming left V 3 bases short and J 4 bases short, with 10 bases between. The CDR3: CSASRGFGNTIYF. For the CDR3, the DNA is TGCAGTGCTAGTCGGGGGTTCGGAAACACCATATATTTT.

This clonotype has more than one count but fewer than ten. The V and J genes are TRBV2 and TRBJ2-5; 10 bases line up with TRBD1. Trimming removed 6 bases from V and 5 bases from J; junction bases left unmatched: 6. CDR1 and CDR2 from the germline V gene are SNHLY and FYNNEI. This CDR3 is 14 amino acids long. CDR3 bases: TGTGCCAGCAGAGCGACAGGGGGCAGGGAGACCCAGTACTTC. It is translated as CASRATGGRETQYF.